The rows below give T cell receptor beta chains drawn from one sample of a study of blood T cell repertoires in COVID-19. The table came from immunoSEQ multiplex PCR; TCRdb's copy has only in-frame clones and leaves some out. The sample lists 250,000 or so clones, approximately 80% seen once, with 4.7% in the top ten. Sequences were obtained from peripheral blood. These receptors all come from a woman in her 70s with acute or convalescent COVID-19. CDR3s include the opening cysteine and the closing phenylalanine or tryptophan. Fields, in order: D gene, J gene, clone size, V gene, CDR3 DNA, CDR3 protein. A D gene is named only where the DNA matches it firmly. Not every row has a clone size; where given, it reads once, few, many or a size class.

d_call: TRBD2; j_call: TRBJ2-3; clone_size: NA; v_call: TRBV7-8; cdr3_nt: TGTGCCAGCAGCTCTAGACTAGCGGGGGACCTCACAGATACGCAGTATTTT; cdr3_aa: CASSSRLAGDLTDTQYF
d_call: NA; j_call: TRBJ2-1; clone_size: NA; v_call: TRBV7-2; cdr3_nt: TGTGCCAGCGGGGGCCAGGTTGAGCAGTTCTTC; cdr3_aa: CASGGQVEQFF
d_call: NA; j_call: TRBJ2-1; clone_size: NA; v_call: TRBV28; cdr3_nt: TGTGCCAGCAGTTTCAGGGGCGGGAATGAGCAGTTCTTC; cdr3_aa: CASSFRGGNEQFF
d_call: NA; j_call: TRBJ1-1; clone_size: NA; v_call: TRBV7-2; cdr3_nt: TGTGCCAGCAGCTTCCAGGGGAGCACTGAAGCTTTCTTT; cdr3_aa: CASSFQGSTEAFF
d_call: TRBD1; j_call: TRBJ2-7; clone_size: few; v_call: TRBV19; cdr3_nt: TGTGCCAGTAGTATAGGTCACAGGGGCTACGAGCAGTACTTC; cdr3_aa: CASSIGHRGYEQYF
d_call: NA; j_call: TRBJ1-1; clone_size: NA; v_call: TRBV6-5; cdr3_nt: TGTGCCAGCAGTTACTCGATTCGCGGGAACACTGAAGCTTTCTTT; cdr3_aa: CASSYSIRGNTEAFF
d_call: NA; j_call: TRBJ1-2; clone_size: NA; v_call: TRBV30; cdr3_nt: TGTGCCTGGATGTGGAGTTATGGCTACACCTTC; cdr3_aa: CAWMWSYGYTF
d_call: NA; j_call: TRBJ1-5; clone_size: NA; v_call: TRBV6-2/TRBV6-3; cdr3_nt: TGTGCCAGCAGTTACCTCCGCAATCAGCCCCAGCATTTT; cdr3_aa: CASSYLRNQPQHF
d_call: TRBD1; j_call: TRBJ1-3; clone_size: NA; v_call: TRBV3-1/TRBV3-2; cdr3_nt: TGTGCCAGCACAGAGACAGGGGGAGGAAACACCATATATTTT; cdr3_aa: CASTETGGGNTIYF
d_call: TRBD1; j_call: TRBJ2-2; clone_size: NA; v_call: TRBV19; cdr3_nt: TGTGCCAGTAGTCGTCAGGGACAGGGAGTCCAGAGGAACACCGGGGAGCTGTTTTTT; cdr3_aa: CASSRQGQGVQRNTGELFF
d_call: NA; j_call: TRBJ2-1; clone_size: NA; v_call: TRBV4-1; cdr3_nt: TGCGCCAGCAGCCAAGGTCGGCGGTCGAGCTCCTACAATGAGCAGTTCTTC; cdr3_aa: CASSQGRRSSSYNEQFF
d_call: NA; j_call: TRBJ1-2; clone_size: NA; v_call: TRBV6-1; cdr3_nt: TGTGCCAGCAGTGAAGCGTTCTATTCGGACAAGGCCTTGGGCTACACCTTC; cdr3_aa: CASSEAFYSDKALGYTF
d_call: TRBD1; j_call: TRBJ1-1; clone_size: NA; v_call: TRBV3-1/TRBV3-2; cdr3_nt: TGTGCCAGCAGCCCCGCTCGGACAGGGCCCACTGAAGCTTTCTTT; cdr3_aa: CASSPARTGPTEAFF
d_call: NA; j_call: TRBJ2-1; clone_size: NA; v_call: TRBV4-1; cdr3_nt: TGCGCCAGCAGCCAAGATCCAGGGGCTGCTATCTACAATGAGCAGTTCTTC; cdr3_aa: CASSQDPGAAIYNEQFF
d_call: TRBD1; j_call: TRBJ1-2; clone_size: once; v_call: TRBV6-5; cdr3_nt: TGTGCCAGCAGTTACTCTACAGGGGGCTATGGCTACACCTTC; cdr3_aa: CASSYSTGGYGYTF
d_call: NA; j_call: TRBJ1-2; clone_size: NA; v_call: TRBV4-3; cdr3_nt: TGCGCCAGCAGCCAAGAAGGGGGAGGGGGCTACACCTTC; cdr3_aa: CASSQEGGGGYTF
d_call: NA; j_call: TRBJ2-3; clone_size: NA; v_call: TRBV4-1; cdr3_nt: TGCGCCAGCAGCCAATTGTTACACGAGGACACAGATACGCAGTATTTT; cdr3_aa: CASSQLLHEDTDTQYF
d_call: TRBD1; j_call: TRBJ1-2; clone_size: NA; v_call: TRBV5-1; cdr3_nt: TGCGCCAGCAGCATGGGACAGGGGATCGACTATGGCTACACCTTC; cdr3_aa: CASSMGQGIDYGYTF
d_call: NA; j_call: TRBJ2-1; clone_size: once; v_call: TRBV5-6; cdr3_nt: TGTGCCAGCAGCCTCCTCTTCGTCGGTGAGCAGTTCTTC; cdr3_aa: CASSLLFVGEQFF
d_call: TRBD1; j_call: TRBJ1-5; clone_size: few; v_call: TRBV5-5; cdr3_nt: TGTGCCAGCGGGCGGACAGGGGATCAGCCCCAGCATTTT; cdr3_aa: CASGRTGDQPQHF
d_call: NA; j_call: TRBJ1-6; clone_size: NA; v_call: TRBV28; cdr3_nt: TGTGCCAGCAGCCGGGGGGGGAGTAATAATTCACCCCTCCACTTT; cdr3_aa: CASSRGGSNNSPLHF
d_call: TRBD1; j_call: TRBJ1-2; clone_size: NA; v_call: TRBV7-2; cdr3_nt: TGTGCCAGCAGCGAAACTCCACAGGGGGCCTATGGCTACACCTTC; cdr3_aa: CASSETPQGAYGYTF
d_call: NA; j_call: TRBJ1-1; clone_size: few; v_call: TRBV2; cdr3_nt: TGTGCCAGCAGTGCTCGGGATGCGAACACTGAAGCTTTCTTT; cdr3_aa: CASSARDANTEAFF
d_call: TRBD1; j_call: TRBJ2-3; clone_size: NA; v_call: TRBV27; cdr3_nt: TGTGCCAGCAGCTGGGGCCCGGGACAGGGCACAGATACGCAGTATTTT; cdr3_aa: CASSWGPGQGTDTQYF
d_call: NA; j_call: TRBJ1-2; clone_size: NA; v_call: TRBV7-9; cdr3_nt: TGTGCCAGCAGCCCGCTACAGGGATATGGCTACACCTTC; cdr3_aa: CASSPLQGYGYTF